Listed here are 29 T cell receptor beta chains from one sample, sequenced in a study of PD-1 blockade in mismatch repair-deficient tumors. Assay: immunoSEQ multiplex PCR; the TCRdb copy retains only in-frame clones and omits some. Of 120,000 or so clones in the sample, around nine tenths were seen once. The sample in question was peripheral blood, obtained just under 74 weeks after starting pembrolizumab. The receptors originated from an adult with mismatch repair-deficient cancer.

Notes on this clone: In the same sample, other DNA sequences code for this CDR3. The V call is TRBV27, the J call TRBJ2-7; TRBD1 matches 9 bases. Germline values: CDR1 MNHEY, CDR2 SMNVEV (reference sequence). With V trimmed by 5 bases and J by 3 bases, 5 bases remained unmatched. This CDR3 has 14 amino acids. CDR3 bases: TGTGCCAGCAGTCCGGGACAGGGCGGCTACGAGCAGTACTTC. Its protein product is CASSPGQGGYEQYF.

This clone was seen once. The rearrangement uses TRBV21-1 and TRBJ2-1; TRBD2 is taken as the D call from the table, unchecked against the DNA. TRBV21-1 is a pseudogene segment. This CDR3 is built from 18 residues. This CDR3 is CASSKNGTSTLNAHEQFF. CDR3 bases: TGTGCCAGCAGCAAAAACGGGACTAGCACCTTAAACGCCCATGAGCAGTTCTTC.

The rearrangement joins TRBV9 to TRBJ2-1; D is ambiguous. This CDR3 region has 17 residues. V was shortened by 4 bases and J by 3 bases, with 20 bases between the two germline ends. Germline CDR1 is SGDLS and CDR2 is YYNGEE. The CDR3, as DNA: TGTGCCAGCAGCCCCCGCGACGGACCCCAAAGCTACAATGAGCAGTTCTTC. Protein: CASSPRDGPQSYNEQFF.

This chain joins TRBV13 and TRBJ1-4, with D unclear. Trimming took off 5 bases at V and 5 bases at J, with 18 bases between the two ends. CDR1 is PRHDT, CDR2 FYEKMQ, per germline (reference sequence). This CDR3 region has 16 residues. The CDR3 DNA sequence: TGTGCCAGCAGCCTACAAGTGGCGGGGAACAATGAAAAACTGTTTTTT. This sequence encodes CASSLQVAGNNEKLFF.

The rearrangement joins TRBV19 to TRBJ2-7; D is ambiguous. Deletions cut 4 bases from V and 0 bases from J, with 7 bases between. The length of the CDR3 is 13 residues. Per the germline V gene, CDR1 is LNHDA and CDR2 is SQIVND (reference sequence). In DNA, the CDR3 is TGTGCCAGTAGTACACAGAGCTCCTACGAGCAGTACTTC. It encodes CASSTQSSYEQYF.

The gene calls are TRBV28 and TRBJ2-1; 7 nucleotides align to TRBD2. This CDR3 comprises 17 residues. Germline V lookup: CDR1 MDHEN, CDR2 SYDVKM. J was trimmed by 4 bases and V by 6 bases; bases with no gene match: 15. The CDR3 nucleotides read TGTGCCAGCAGCTTACGCGTACTAGCGTCGCCTTACAATGAGCAGTTCTTC. Protein product: CASSLRVLASPYNEQFF. Variable domain in full (rest from reference TRBV28 and TRBJ2-1): DVKVTQSSRYLVKRTGEKVFLECVQDMDHENMFWYRQDPGLGLRLIYFSYDVKMKEKGDIPEGYSVSREKKERFSLILESASTNQTSMYLCASSLRVLASPYNEQFFGPGTRLTVL.

The chain is built from TRBV11-2 and TRBJ2-7; 7 bases fit TRBD1. V lost 1 base and J lost 6; bases outside the gene matches: 9. This CDR3 has 15 residues. Germline-derived CDR1 and CDR2 are SGHAT and FQNNGV. CDR3 bases: TGTGCCAGCAGCTTAGGGGTAGGGGGCTTTGGCGAGCAGTACTTC. Its translation is CASSLGVGGFGEQYF.

The CDR3 DNA reads as TGTGCCAGCAGCTTCGATGCGGCCGGGGAGCTGTTTTTT. Residues: CASSFDAAGELFF. The V and J genes are TRBV7-2 and TRBJ2-2; D unclear. In germline, CDR1 is SGHTA, CDR2 FQGNSA. The CDR3 length is 13 residues. Trimming stripped 3 bases from V and 6 bases from J, with 8 bases between.

The rearrangement joins TRBV19 to TRBJ1-1; D is ambiguous. CDR3 length: 13 amino acids. The germline V and J ends were trimmed by 8 bases and 5 bases, with 15 bases remaining between them. CDR1 is LNHDA, CDR2 SQIVND, per germline (reference sequence). The CDR3 reads CASATSTGTEAFF. The CDR3, as DNA: TGTGCCAGTGCGACCTCGACGGGTACTGAAGCTTTCTTT.

The chain couples TRBV6-6 to TRBJ2-1, with unresolved D. V was shortened by 5 bases and J by 4 bases, with 12 bases between the two germline ends. Germline assignment: CDR1 MNHNY and CDR2 SVGAGI (reference sequence). The CDR3 sequence is 14 residues long. The CDR3 DNA follows: TGTGCCAGCAGTACCCTCTGGGGATACAATGAGCAGTTCTTC. Protein sequence: CASSTLWGYNEQFF.

This sequence joins TRBV15 and TRBJ2-2, with D tentatively TRBD2 (5 bases). Germline values: CDR1 LNHNV, CDR2 YYDKDF (reference sequence). This CDR3 contains 17 residues. V lost 4 bases, J lost 4 bases, and 19 bases lay in between. Here the CDR3 DNA reads TGTGCCACCAGCATGTTTTCTCGGGGTTTGGTCACCGGGGAGCTGTTTTTT. Its protein product is CATSMFSRGLVTGELFF.

V usage is TRBV10-2 and J usage is TRBJ2-3, with a tentative D call TRBD2 (6 bases). Germline values: CDR1 WSHSY, CDR2 SAAADI. The V and J ends lost 6 bases and 6 bases respectively, with 22 bases between them. CDR3 length equals 16 residues. The DNA for the CDR3 is TGCGCCAGCAGCGTCTTACTAGCTAGCGAAGGGGATACGCAGTATTTT. Protein: CASSVLLASEGDTQYF.

The chain combines TRBV15 with TRBJ2-3; 9 positions agree with TRBD1. The length of the CDR3 is 16 residues. Germline V gene lookup returns CDR1 LNHNV and CDR2 YYDKDF (reference sequence). The trim removed 5 bases at V and 2 bases at J, leaving 8 bases unmatched. The CDR3 DNA is TGTGCCACCAGCGGGACCGGGACAGGGAACACAGATACGCAGTATTTT. It specifies CATSGTGTGNTDTQYF.

CDR3: CASSDVGAFTYEQFF. The CDR3 DNA sequence: TGTGCCAGCAGTGATGTCGGCGCTTTTACATATGAGCAGTTCTTC. The chain employs TRBV6-4 and TRBJ2-1; D is uncertain. The CDR3 is made up of 15 amino acids. CDR1 and CDR2 (germline): MRHNA, SNTAGT. The V end lost 3 bases, the J end lost 8 bases, and 17 bases lay between the germline ends.

This chain connects TRBV6-4 to TRBJ2-1; 8 bases fit TRBD2. CDR1 and CDR2 from the germline V gene are MRHNA and SNTAGT. There are 14 residues in the CDR3. V lost 5 bases to trimming and J lost 3 bases; unmatched junction nucleotides: 3. CDR3 protein: CASSRSGSYNEQFF. The CDR3 DNA reads as TGTGCCAGCAGTCGAAGCGGGAGCTACAATGAGCAGTTCTTC.

This clone has only a few counts. This sequence joins TRBV19 and TRBJ1-2; weak D call: TRBD1 (5 bases). The CDR3 covers 16 residues. The germline gives CDR1 LNHDA, CDR2 SQIVND (reference sequence). Trimming removed 6 bases at V and 2 bases at J, with 19 bases between. The CDR3 DNA reads TGTGCCAGTAGGGCCGAGGGGCGCCGGGGAAACTATGGCTACACCTTC. Translating it yields CASRAEGRRGNYGYTF.

The CDR3, as DNA: TGTGCCAGCAGCTTGCTAGGATTTAGCTTGGACAATGAGCAGTTCTTC. Amino acids: CASSLLGFSLDNEQFF. The genes are TRBV7-9 and TRBJ2-1, with D uncertain. The CDR3 extends over 16 amino acids. The germline gives CDR1 SEHNR, CDR2 FQNEAQ (reference sequence). Trimming took off 3 bases at V and 5 bases at J, with 17 bases between the two ends.

This clone has only one observation. The chain uses TRBV7-9 and TRBJ2-1, with D hard to call. Between the trimmed V and J ends, which lost 1 base and 5 bases, there was a span of 15 bases. The CDR3 is 16 amino acids. The germline gives CDR1 SEHNR, CDR2 FQNEAQ (reference sequence). CDR3 in amino acids: CASSLVEGPHNNEQFF. CDR3 nucleotides: TGTGCCAGCAGCTTAGTAGAAGGGCCCCACAACAATGAGCAGTTCTTC.

V is TRBV25-1 and J is TRBJ2-3; perhaps TRBD2 as D (5 bases). In germline, CDR1 is MGHDK, CDR2 SYGVNS. Trimming took off 4 bases at V and 4 bases at J, with 12 bases between the two ends. The CDR3 sequence is 14 residues long. This CDR3 reads CASSGGRSPDTQYF. Written as DNA, the CDR3 is TGTGCCAGCAGTGGTGGGAGAAGCCCAGATACGCAGTATTTT.

The V gene is TRBV7-8, the J gene TRBJ2-3, with a weak D call TRBD2 (5 bases). The V and J ends lost 2 bases and 2 bases respectively, with 14 bases between them. This CDR3 region has 16 residues. Germline V gives CDR1 SGHVS, CDR2 FQNEAQ. The CDR3 DNA sequence: TGTGCCAGCAGCTTATTTAAGCGGCCCCCCACAGATACGCAGTATTTT. It codes for CASSLFKRPPTDTQYF.

The CDR3 region has the DNA TGTGCCAGCAGCACACGGACTAGCGGGAGTTTGGAGACCCAGTACTTC. Translation gives CASSTRTSGSLETQYF. The J gene is TRBJ2-5, the V gene TRBV7-2, with 13 bases fitting TRBD2. CDR3 size: 16 residues. Per germline, CDR1 SGHTA and CDR2 FQGNSA. V lost 5 bases and J lost 5; bases outside the gene matches: 8.

The V and J genes are TRBV21-1 and TRBJ2-2; the table's D call, TRBD2, was not checked against the DNA. TRBV21-1 is tagged as a pseudogene. This CDR3 contains 15 residues. The CDR3 loop reads CASSPKGGQHGELFF. The CDR3 region has the DNA TGTGCCAGCAGCCCCAAGGGGGGGCAACACGGGGAGCTGTTTTTT.

V is TRBV7-9 and J is TRBJ2-7; TRBD1 matches 11 bases. The V gene's germline CDR1 is SEHNR and CDR2 FQNEAQ (reference sequence). With V trimmed by 5 bases and J by 7 bases, 10 bases remained unmatched. This CDR3 region has 15 residues. The CDR3 coding sequence is TGTGCCAGCAGCAACCGGGACAGGGGGGCATGGGAGCAGTACTTC. Translating gives CASSNRDRGAWEQYF.

This clone has only one observation. The chain carries TRBV7-2 and TRBJ1-4, with TRBD1 as a possible D gene (5 bases). Per the germline V gene, CDR1 is SGHTA and CDR2 is FQGNSA. V lost 1 base and J lost 2, with 11 bases in between. CDR3 size: 16 residues. For the CDR3, the DNA is TGTGCCAGCAGCTTAGATTTGGGGCTTACTAATGAAAAACTGTTTTTT. This translates into CASSLDLGLTNEKLFF. The entire variable domain, with the rest obtained from reference TRBV7-2 and TRBJ1-4, is as follows: GAGVSQSPSNKVTEKGKDVELRCDPISGHTALYWYRQSLGQGLEFLIYFQGNSAPDKSGLPSDRFSAERTGGSVSTLTIQRTQQEDSAVYLCASSLDLGLTNEKLFFGSGTQLSVL.

The chain is built from TRBV6-6 and TRBJ2-4; the D is unclear. Germline V gene lookup returns CDR1 MNHNY and CDR2 SVGAGI (reference sequence). The CDR3 totals 14 residues. Trimming removed 5 bases from V and 3 bases from J, with 11 bases in between. The CDR3 loop is CASSGYRIKNIQYF. The CDR3 bases are TGTGCCAGCAGTGGCTATCGGATCAAAAACATTCAGTACTTC.

This chain links TRBV6-5 with TRBJ1-1; no clear D gene. CDR1 and CDR2 (germline): MNHEY, SVGAGI. V dropped 7 bases and J dropped 8 bases, with 14 bases sitting between them. The CDR3 is 12 amino acids. CDR3 bases: TGTGCCAGCACCGACGGAAGCAGGGAAGCTTTCTTT. Protein: CASTDGSREAFF.

J is TRBJ2-7 and V is TRBV5-4; D is unclear. Trimming removed 0 bases from V and 2 bases from J, with 9 bases in between. The CDR3 covers 14 residues. Germline assignment: CDR1 SGHNT and CDR2 YYREEE (reference sequence). In nucleotides, the CDR3 is TGTGCCAGCAGCTTGGATCGGAGAACCTACGAGCAGTACTTC. It specifies CASSLDRRTYEQYF.

The sample holds one count of this clone. The chain links TRBV6-5 to TRBJ1-5, with D perhaps TRBD1 (5 bases). Deletions cut 6 bases from V and 6 bases from J, with 12 bases between. The CDR3 spans 13 residues. The germline gives CDR1 MNHEY, CDR2 SVGAGI. The CDR3 loop reads CASRGGVFQPQHF. DNA for the CDR3: TGTGCCAGCAGGGGGGGGGTCTTTCAGCCCCAGCATTTT.

The gene calls are TRBV13 and TRBJ2-5; TRBD1 matches 8 bases. The CDR3 consists of 16 residues. Trimming at V came to 0 bases and at J to 3 bases, leaving 6 bases not matched to a gene. Germline V gene data show CDR1 as PRHDT and CDR2 as FYEKMQ (reference sequence). This CDR3 reads CASSLGWLGQEETQYF. The DNA for the CDR3 is TGTGCCAGCAGCTTAGGGTGGTTGGGACAGGAAGAGACCCAGTACTTC.